Presented here are 15 T cell receptor beta chains from one specimen sequenced in a study of blood T cell repertoires in COVID-19. Libraries were prepared by immunoSEQ multiplex PCR; TCRdb keeps only in-frame clonotypes and omits some of them. In the table there are about 440,000 clones, around nine tenths of which are singletons. The sample taken for sequencing was PBMCs or T cells enriched from blood (not recorded which). These receptors came from a woman between 18 and 29 years old with acute COVID-19.

This clone was detected only once. The chain carries TRBV6-5 and TRBJ2-1; weak D call: TRBD2 (7 bases). The germline V gene encodes CDR1 MNHEY and CDR2 SVGAGI. Trimming cost V 5 bases and J 5 bases, with 16 bases left between them. This CDR3 has 15 amino acids. The CDR3 protein is CASSRNGGPDNEQFF. The CDR3 DNA is TGTGCCAGCAGTCGAAACGGGGGGCCCGACAATGAGCAGTTCTTC.

The chain combines TRBV9 with TRBJ2-2; D possibly corresponds to TRBD1 (6 bases). The V end lost 4 bases, the J end lost 1 base, and 11 bases lay between the germline ends. Germline loops: CDR1 SGDLS, CDR2 YYNGEE. The CDR3 contains 15 residues. The DNA of the CDR3 is TGTGCCAGCAGCTTCAGGGGCCAGAACACCGGGGAGCTGTTTTTT. As protein: CASSFRGQNTGELFF.

The chain recombines TRBV9 with TRBJ1-1; 8 bases map to TRBD1. This CDR3 is built from 15 residues. V shed 4 bases and J 0 bases; nucleotides not matched to a gene: 5. The germline V gene encodes CDR1 SGDLS and CDR2 YYNGEE. CDR3 loop: CASSPMTGVNTEAFF. Written as DNA, the CDR3 is TGTGCCAGCAGCCCAATGACAGGGGTGAACACTGAAGCTTTCTTT.

The J gene is TRBJ1-6, the V gene TRBV5-6; TRBD1 aligns across 7 bases. Losses at the gene ends were 1 base for V and 5 bases for J; bases not matched to a gene: 6. This CDR3 spans 16 amino acids. The germline V gene encodes CDR1 SGHDT and CDR2 YYEEEE. CDR3 amino acids: CASSLSPGTDNSPLHF. The CDR3 nucleotides read TGTGCCAGCAGCTTGTCCCCCGGGACAGATAATTCACCCCTCCACTTT.

V usage is TRBV15 and J usage is TRBJ2-3; 10 nucleotides agree with TRBD1. In germline, CDR1 is LNHNV, CDR2 YYDKDF (reference sequence). V lost 1 base and J lost 4; bases outside the gene matches: 2. The CDR3 covers 15 residues. CDR3 nucleotides: TGTGCCACCAGCAGAGGACAGGGGGCGGCAGATACGCAGTATTTT. Its protein is CATSRGQGAADTQYF.

The CDR3 sequence: CASSPGGTSGRARNEQFF. In DNA, the CDR3 is TGCGCCAGCAGCCCTGGTGGGACTAGCGGGAGGGCCAGGAATGAGCAGTTCTTC. The rearrangement joins TRBV4-1 to TRBJ2-1; 16 bases are shared with TRBD2. V gave up 4 bases and J gave up 7 bases; unmatched junction bases: 10. The CDR3 has 18 residues. The germline V gene encodes CDR1 MGHRA and CDR2 YSYEKL.

This clone was recorded once. The chain couples TRBV6-5 to TRBJ2-7; TRBD2 agrees at 10 bases. The ends lost 6 bases at V and 7 bases at J; junction bases unmatched: 12. Germline loops: CDR1 MNHEY, CDR2 SVGAGI. The CDR3 has 15 amino acids. This chain's CDR3 is CASRRPSGSRSEQYF. CDR3 DNA: TGTGCCAGCAGGCGACCTAGCGGGAGTCGGTCGGAGCAGTACTTC.

The chain is built from TRBV27 and TRBJ1-1, with a weak D call TRBD1 (6 bases). This CDR3 is built from 16 residues. Per the germline V gene, CDR1 is MNHEY and CDR2 is SMNVEV (reference sequence). V was trimmed by 2 bases and J by 0 bases, leaving 13 bases between them. CDR3 amino acids: CASSLHAGALNTEAFF. The CDR3 bases are TGTGCCAGCAGTTTACACGCGGGGGCCTTGAACACTGAAGCTTTCTTT.

The rearrangement joins TRBV6-4 to TRBJ2-1; D may be TRBD2 (6 bases). The CDR3 spans 17 residues. V was pared by 0 bases and J by 1 base, with 13 bases between. Germline V gene data show CDR1 as MRHNA and CDR2 as SNTAGT. CDR3 DNA: TGTGCCAGCAGTGACTCTATGGAGGGAAAGTCCTACAATGAGCAGTTCTTC. Protein sequence: CASSDSMEGKSYNEQFF.

V is TRBV4-1 and J is TRBJ2-7; D is perhaps TRBD1 (5 bases). This CDR3 has 13 amino acids. V shed 6 bases and J shed 4 bases, with 13 bases lying between them. CDR1 and CDR2 (germline): MGHRA, YSYEKL. The CDR3 DNA sequence: TGCGCCAGCAGAAAAGTTGCAGGGTACGAGCAGTACTTC. Translating it yields CASRKVAGYEQYF.

The J gene is TRBJ1-5, the V gene TRBV6-5, with unresolved D. V gave up 6 bases and J gave up 4 bases, with 16 bases separating them. This CDR3 has 15 amino acids. CDR1 is MNHEY, CDR2 SVGAGI, per germline. CDR3 protein: CASRASTGLNQPQHF. CDR3 DNA sequence: TGTGCCAGCAGGGCGTCTACGGGGTTGAATCAGCCCCAGCATTTT.

The chain joins TRBV6-5 to TRBJ1-6; TRBD1 matches at 7 bases. CDR3 length: 14 amino acids. Germline CDR1 MNHEY, CDR2 SVGAGI. V trimming: 2 bases; J trimming: 9 bases; junction bases outside the gene matches: 4. This chain's CDR3 is CASSYGGTASPLHF. The DNA of the CDR3 is TGTGCCAGCAGTTACGGGGGGACAGCTTCACCCCTCCACTTT.

The rearrangement uses TRBV7-2 and TRBJ1-5; no clear D. There are 15 residues in the CDR3. Germline lookup yields CDR1 SGHTA and CDR2 FQGNSA. V lost 1 base to trimming and J lost 1 base, with 8 bases between them. CDR3 loop: CASSLGTGSNQPQHF. The CDR3 DNA follows: TGTGCCAGCAGCTTAGGGACGGGGAGCAATCAGCCCCAGCATTTT.

The chain links TRBV10-3 to TRBJ2-1, with 11 bases lining up with TRBD2. The CDR3 is 15 amino acids. With 2 bases clipped from V and 6 bases from J, the junction kept 3 bases outside the gene matches. The germline V gene has CDR1 ENHRY and CDR2 SYGVKD. The CDR3 sequence is CAISELGTSGNEQFF. CDR3 DNA sequence: TGTGCCATCAGTGAGCTCGGGACTAGCGGCAATGAGCAGTTCTTC.

The V call is TRBV19, the J call TRBJ2-2; D not resolved. Trimming left V 5 bases short and J 0 bases short, with 7 bases between. CDR3 length equals 14 residues. Per the germline V gene, CDR1 is LNHDA and CDR2 is SQIVND (reference sequence). The DNA of the CDR3 is TGTGCCAGTAGTGGCACCACGAACACCGGGGAGCTGTTTTTT. It is translated as CASSGTTNTGELFF. Full variable domain (missing parts from reference TRBV19 and TRBJ2-2): DGGITQSPKYLFRKEGQNVTLSCEQNLNHDAMYWYRQDPGQGLRLIYYSQIVNDFQKGDIAEGYSVSREKKESFPLTVTSAQKNPTAFYLCASSGTTNTGELFFGEGSRLTVL.